This record concerns one TCR beta chain sequence. Its antigen is not known. The data were obtained in a study of T cell responses to AZD1222 COVID-19 vaccine. Study conclusions and caveats: The breadth and depth of Spike-specific TCRs increased once two AZD1222 doses had been given. Dominant CD4 TCR responses targeted spike regions 160-218 and 743-854.

Second doses were pooled across both intervals (about 4 or about 12 weeks). The table came from immunoSEQ multiplex PCR; TCRdb's copy has only in-frame clones and leaves some out. The sample lists over 85,000 clones, 85% to 90% seen once, with about 15% in the top ten. Germline V CDR1 and CDR2: LNHDA, SQIVND (reference sequence). The V gene end was trimmed by 3 bases and the J gene end by 6 bases; junction bases not matched to a gene: 5. The CDR3 spans 15 residues. The clonotype originates from an adult who received the AZD1222 COVID-19 vaccine. The chain recombines TRBV19 with TRBJ2-2; TRBD1 agrees at 9 bases. The source material was peripheral blood, sampled 28 days after the second AZD1222 dose. The DNA of the CDR3 is TGTGCCAGTAGTATTGGGACAGGGCTGGCCGGGGAGCTGTTTTTT. Amino acids: CASSIGTGLAGELFF.